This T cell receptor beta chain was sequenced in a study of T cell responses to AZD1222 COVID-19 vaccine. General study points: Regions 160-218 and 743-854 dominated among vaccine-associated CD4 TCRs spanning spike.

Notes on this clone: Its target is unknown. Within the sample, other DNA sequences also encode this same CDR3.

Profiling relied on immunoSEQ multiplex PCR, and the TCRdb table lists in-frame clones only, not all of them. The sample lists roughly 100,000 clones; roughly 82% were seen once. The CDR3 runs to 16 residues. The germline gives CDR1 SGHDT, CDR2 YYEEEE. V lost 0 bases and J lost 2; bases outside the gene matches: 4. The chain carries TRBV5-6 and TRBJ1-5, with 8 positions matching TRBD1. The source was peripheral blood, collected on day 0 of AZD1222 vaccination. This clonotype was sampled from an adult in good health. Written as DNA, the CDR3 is TGTGCCAGCAGCTTGGGGGCAGGGGGCGGCAATCAGCCCCAGCATTTT. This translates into CASSLGAGGGNQPQHF.